This T cell receptor beta chain originates from a study of technical replicates of blood from several donors. Per the germline V gene, CDR1 is SEHNR and CDR2 is FQNEAQ (reference sequence). Trimming at V came to 1 base and at J to 8 bases, leaving 3 bases not matched to a gene. The CDR3 consists of 14 residues. Some clones are missing from TCRdb's copy, which holds only in-frame ones; the method was immunoSEQ multiplex PCR. The table lists some 70,000 clones, approximately 90% of them singletons. What was sequenced was PBMCs. V is TRBV7-9 and J is TRBJ1-4, with TRBD1 identical over 8 bases. This TCR was recovered from a human donor in good health. Some clones in this sample may be carry-over from other donors' samples. CDR3: CASSLGRGLEKLFF. The CDR3 DNA reads TGTGCCAGCAGCTTAGGCAGGGGGCTCGAAAAACTGTTTTTT.